A selection of T cell receptor beta chains follows, all from one sample in a study of OX40 agonist ivuxolimab in advanced cancers. TCRdb's copy holds only in-frame clones and misses some; the assay was immunoSEQ multiplex PCR. This table has around 70,000 clones, around 80% appearing once. Sample: CD4+ or CD8+ T cells sorted from blood, taken in a trial of the OX40 agonist ivuxolimab. All receptors derive from an adult with an advanced solid tumor such as melanoma, head and neck, liver or kidney cancer. Both conserved end residues are part of each CDR3. A D gene is named only where the DNA matches it firmly. A clone size is listed for some rows: how often the clone was seen (once, few, many), or a class if it is expanded.

d_call | j_call | v_call | clone_size | cdr3_aa | cdr3_nt
- | TRBJ2-1 | TRBV9 | - | CASRAGASYNEQFF | TGTGCCAGCAGGGCGGGGGCCTCCTACAATGAGCAGTTCTTC
TRBD2 | TRBJ2-1 | TRBV28 | - | CASSSSPGGGSSYNEQFF | TGTGCCAGCAGCTCCTCCCCCGGTGGCGGGAGCTCCTACAATGAGCAGTTCTTC
TRBD1 | TRBJ2-7 | TRBV28 | - | CATDRGRHYEQYF | TGTGCCACAGACAGGGGAAGGCACTACGAGCAGTACTTC
TRBD1 | TRBJ1-5 | TRBV5-1 | - | CASSLGGGSGQPQHF | TGCGCCAGCAGCTTGGGAGGGGGCTCGGGACAGCCCCAGCATTTT
TRBD1 | TRBJ2-2 | TRBV4-3 | - | CASSQVGLLDRGHDTGELFF | TGCGCCAGCAGCCAAGTGGGACTCTTGGACAGGGGGCATGACACCGGGGAGCTGTTTTTT
- | TRBJ2-7 | TRBV4-2 | - | CASSNSYEQYF | TGTGCCAGCAGCAACTCCTACGAGCAGTACTTC
- | TRBJ1-1 | TRBV11-3 | - | CASSLDGGRTDTEAFF | TGTGCCAGCAGCTTAGATGGGGGCCGGACGGACACTGAAGCTTTCTTT
- | TRBJ1-2 | TRBV28 | few | CASRWRGIGYGYTF | TGTGCCAGCAGATGGAGGGGGATCGGCTATGGCTACACCTTC
- | TRBJ2-5 | TRBV4-1 | - | CASSQGPSEETQYF | TGCGCCAGCAGCCAAGGACCTAGCGAAGAGACCCAGTACTTC
- | TRBJ2-7 | TRBV5-5 | - | CASSLRGALTSYEQYF | TGTGCCAGCAGCTTGCGAGGGGCGCTAACCTCCTACGAGCAGTACTTC
- | TRBJ1-1 | TRBV5-1 | few | CASSADTGNTEAFF | TGCGCCAGCAGCGCTGATACAGGGAACACTGAAGCTTTCTTT
- | TRBJ2-1 | TRBV11-2 | few | CASSLGESSYNEQFF | TGTGCCAGCAGCTTAGGGGAGAGCTCCTACAATGAGCAGTTCTTC
- | TRBJ1-6 | TRBV7-2 | few | CASSLGPGLGSPLHF | TGTGCCAGCAGCTTAGGGCCGGGCTTGGGTTCACCCCTCCACTTT
- | TRBJ2-7 | TRBV2 | once | CASNGGVDEQYF | TGTGCCAGCAATGGGGGAGTCGACGAGCAGTACTTC
- | TRBJ2-3 | TRBV14 | once | CASSQSRGLRRNTQYF | TGTGCCAGCAGCCAAAGTAGGGGACTGAGGCGTAATACGCAGTATTTT
- | TRBJ2-2 | TRBV6-1 | - | CASRGNGELFF | TGTGCCAGCAGGGGGAACGGGGAGCTGTTTTTT
- | TRBJ2-7 | TRBV27 | - | CASSLYGRGHEQYF | TGTGCCAGCAGTTTATACGGGAGAGGACACGAGCAGTACTTC
TRBD1 | TRBJ1-4 | TRBV5-1 | - | CASSTGQGGFEKLFF | TGCGCCAGCAGCACCGGACAGGGAGGTTTTGAAAAACTGTTTTTT
- | TRBJ2-1 | TRBV7-9 | - | CASSLERAQGFF | TGTGCCAGCAGCTTAGAGAGGGCCCAGGGGTTCTTC
- | TRBJ2-1 | TRBV10-3 | few | CAISGRSENNEQFF | TGTGCCATCAGTGGCCGGTCTGAGAACAATGAGCAGTTCTTC
- | TRBJ2-2 | TRBV5-1 | - | CASKPRSTGELFF | TGCGCCAGCAAACCTAGATCCACCGGGGAGCTGTTTTTT
TRBD1 | TRBJ2-3 | TRBV5-1 | - | CASSSGQGGTDTQYF | TGCGCCAGCAGCTCGGGACAGGGCGGAACAGATACGCAGTATTTT
TRBD2 | TRBJ2-3 | TRBV5-1 | - | CASSFSGGSTDTQYF | TGCGCCAGCAGCTTTAGCGGGGGGTCGACAGATACGCAGTATTTT
- | TRBJ1-2 | TRBV6-1 | - | CASSELGGTGYTF | TGTGCCAGCAGTGAACTCGGAGGGACCGGCTACACCTTC
TRBD1 | TRBJ1-5 | TRBV5-3 | - | CARSLGGQTGLGENQPQHF | TGTGCCAGAAGCTTGGGGGGGCAGACAGGGCTGGGTGAGAATCAGCCCCAGCATTTT
TRBD2 | TRBJ2-3 | TRBV6-5 | - | CASSYSGGLGDTQYF | TGTGCCAGCAGTTACTCGGGAGGGTTAGGAGATACGCAGTATTTT
- | TRBJ2-6 | TRBV4-2 | - | CASSRGGTGANVLTF | TGTGCCAGCAGCCGGGGAGGAACTGGGGCCAACGTCCTGACTTTC
- | TRBJ2-1 | TRBV7-9 | - | CASSATRKRDNEQFF | TGTGCCAGCAGCGCGACCCGAAAAAGAGACAATGAGCAGTTCTTC
- | TRBJ2-3 | TRBV2 | few | CASNGVFTDTQYF | TGTGCCAGTAACGGGGTATTCACAGATACGCAGTATTTT
TRBD1 | TRBJ2-3 | TRBV18 | - | CASSRDRGDTQYF | TGTGCCAGCTCACGAGACAGGGGAGATACGCAGTATTTT
- | TRBJ2-1 | TRBV5-1 | - | CASSLVPANNEQFF | TGCGCCAGCAGCTTGGTCCCAGCTAACAATGAGCAGTTCTTC
- | TRBJ2-2 | TRBV28 | - | CASSTIGARGTGELFF | TGTGCCAGCAGTACGATCGGGGCACGAGGTACCGGGGAGCTGTTTTTT
TRBD2 | TRBJ2-7 | TRBV28 | - | CASSLFSLAEIRHEQYF | TGTGCCAGCAGTTTGTTCTCGCTAGCGGAGATTAGACACGAGCAGTACTTC